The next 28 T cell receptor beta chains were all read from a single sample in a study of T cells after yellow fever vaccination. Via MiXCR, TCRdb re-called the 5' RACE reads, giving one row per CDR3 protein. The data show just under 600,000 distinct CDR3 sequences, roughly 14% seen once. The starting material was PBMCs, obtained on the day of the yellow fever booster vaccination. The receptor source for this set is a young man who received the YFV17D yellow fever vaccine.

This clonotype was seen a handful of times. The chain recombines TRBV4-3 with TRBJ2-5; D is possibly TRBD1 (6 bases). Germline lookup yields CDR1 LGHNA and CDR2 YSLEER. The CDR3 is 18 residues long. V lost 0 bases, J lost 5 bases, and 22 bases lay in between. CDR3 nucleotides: TGCGCCAGCAGCCAAGAGTTTCAGGCTAGCTATCAGGGGGAGACCCAGTACTTC. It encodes CASSQEFQASYQGETQYF.

CDR3 DNA: TGTGCCAGGGGACAGGGGAATTCACCCCTCCACTTT. This codes for CARGQGNSPLHF. The rearrangement joins TRBV2 to TRBJ1-6; 10 bases are a match to TRBD1. With 9 bases clipped from V and 7 bases from J, the junction kept 0 bases outside the gene matches. CDR1 and CDR2 from the germline V gene are SNHLY and FYNNEI. The CDR3 loop spans 12 amino acids.

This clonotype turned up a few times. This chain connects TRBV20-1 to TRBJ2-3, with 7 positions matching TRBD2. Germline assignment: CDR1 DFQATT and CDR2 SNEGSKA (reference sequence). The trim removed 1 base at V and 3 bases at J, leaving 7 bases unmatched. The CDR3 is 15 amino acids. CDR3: CSARAGGSGTDTQYF. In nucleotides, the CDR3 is TGCAGTGCTAGAGCAGGCGGGAGTGGGACAGATACGCAGTATTTT.

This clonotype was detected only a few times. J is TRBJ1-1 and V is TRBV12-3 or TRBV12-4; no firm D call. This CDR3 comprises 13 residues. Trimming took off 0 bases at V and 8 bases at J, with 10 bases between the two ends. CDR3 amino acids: CASSLALKGEAFF. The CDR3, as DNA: TGTGCCAGCAGTTTAGCGCTAAAAGGGGAAGCTTTCTTT.

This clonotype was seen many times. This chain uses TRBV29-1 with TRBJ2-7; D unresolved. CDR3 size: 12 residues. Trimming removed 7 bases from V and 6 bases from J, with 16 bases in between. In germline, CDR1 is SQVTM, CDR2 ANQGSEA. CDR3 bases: TGCAGCGGGACGAAATTCAACGGCGAGCAGTACTTC. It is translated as CSGTKFNGEQYF.

CDR3 in amino acids: CASSLGQPNYEQYF. CDR3 bases: TGCGCCAGCAGCCTAGGACAGCCGAACTACGAGCAGTACTTC. This rearrangement joins TRBV5-1 to TRBJ2-7, with D perhaps matching TRBD1 (6 bases). This CDR3 is 14 amino acids long. Trimming took off 4 bases at V and 3 bases at J, with 14 bases between the two ends. The germline gives CDR1 SGHRS, CDR2 YFSETQ.

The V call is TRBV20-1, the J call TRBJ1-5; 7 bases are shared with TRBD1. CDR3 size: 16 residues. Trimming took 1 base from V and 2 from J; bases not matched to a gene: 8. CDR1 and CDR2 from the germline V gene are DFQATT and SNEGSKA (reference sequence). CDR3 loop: CSARGQFGTGNQPQHF. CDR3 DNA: TGCAGTGCTAGAGGCCAGTTTGGGACAGGCAATCAGCCCCAGCATTTT.

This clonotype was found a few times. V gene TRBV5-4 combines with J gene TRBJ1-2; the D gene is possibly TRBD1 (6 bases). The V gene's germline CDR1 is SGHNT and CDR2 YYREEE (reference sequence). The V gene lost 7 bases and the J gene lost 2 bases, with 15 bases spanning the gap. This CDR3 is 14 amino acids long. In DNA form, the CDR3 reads TGTGCCAGCGGTATGCAGGGGCGCAACTATGGCTACACCTTC. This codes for CASGMQGRNYGYTF.

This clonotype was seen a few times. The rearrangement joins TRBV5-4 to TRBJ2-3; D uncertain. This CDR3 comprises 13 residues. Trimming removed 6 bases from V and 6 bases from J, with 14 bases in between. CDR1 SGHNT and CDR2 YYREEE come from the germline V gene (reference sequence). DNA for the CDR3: TGTGCCAGCACCGCCCCTCGGGCGGATACGCAGTATTTT. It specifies CASTAPRADTQYF.

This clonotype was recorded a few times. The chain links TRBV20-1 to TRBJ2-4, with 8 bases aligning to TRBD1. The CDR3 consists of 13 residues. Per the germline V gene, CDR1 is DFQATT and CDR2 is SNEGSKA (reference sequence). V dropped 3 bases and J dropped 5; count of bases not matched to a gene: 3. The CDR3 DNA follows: TGCAGTGCTAGGAAGACAGGGGAAAACATTCAGTACTTC. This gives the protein CSARKTGENIQYF.

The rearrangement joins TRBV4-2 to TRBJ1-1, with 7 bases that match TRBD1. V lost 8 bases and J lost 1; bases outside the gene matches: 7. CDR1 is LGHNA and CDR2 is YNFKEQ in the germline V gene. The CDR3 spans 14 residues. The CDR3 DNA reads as TGTGCCAGCGGAATAAGGGACAGGAACACTGAAGCTTTCTTT. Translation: CASGIRDRNTEAFF.

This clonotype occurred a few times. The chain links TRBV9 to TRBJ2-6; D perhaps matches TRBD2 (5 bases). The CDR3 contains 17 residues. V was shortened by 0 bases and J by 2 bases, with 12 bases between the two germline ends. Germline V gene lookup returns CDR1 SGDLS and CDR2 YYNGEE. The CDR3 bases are TGTGCCAGCAGCGTAGACTTAGGGAGTCCTGGGGCCAACGTCCTGACTTTC. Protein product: CASSVDLGSPGANVLTF.

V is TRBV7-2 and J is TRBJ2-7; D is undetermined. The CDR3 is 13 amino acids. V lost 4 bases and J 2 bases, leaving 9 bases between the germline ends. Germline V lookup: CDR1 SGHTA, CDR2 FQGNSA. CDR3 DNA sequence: TGTGCCAGCAGCTCCCCGAACCCCTACGAGCAGTACTTC. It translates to CASSSPNPYEQYF.

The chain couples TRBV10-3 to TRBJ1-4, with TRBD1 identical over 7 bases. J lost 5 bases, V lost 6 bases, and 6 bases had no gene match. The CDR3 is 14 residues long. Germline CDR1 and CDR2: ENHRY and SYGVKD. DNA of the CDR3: TGTGCCATCAGCAAGACAGGGTTAAATGAAAAACTGTTTTTT. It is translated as CAISKTGLNEKLFF.

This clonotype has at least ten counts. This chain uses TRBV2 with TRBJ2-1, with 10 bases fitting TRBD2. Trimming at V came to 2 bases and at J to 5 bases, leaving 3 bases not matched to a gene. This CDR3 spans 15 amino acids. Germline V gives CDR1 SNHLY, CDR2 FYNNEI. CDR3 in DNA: TGTGCCAGCAGTGAACCTAGCGGGAGAGACAATGAGCAGTTCTTC. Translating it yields CASSEPSGRDNEQFF.

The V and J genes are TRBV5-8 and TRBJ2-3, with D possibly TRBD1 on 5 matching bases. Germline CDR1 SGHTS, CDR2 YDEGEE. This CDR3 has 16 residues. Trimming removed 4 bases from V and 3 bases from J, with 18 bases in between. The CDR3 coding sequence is TGTGCCAGCAGCAACCCAGGGTCTTTGAAAACAGATACGCAGTATTTT. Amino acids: CASSNPGSLKTDTQYF.

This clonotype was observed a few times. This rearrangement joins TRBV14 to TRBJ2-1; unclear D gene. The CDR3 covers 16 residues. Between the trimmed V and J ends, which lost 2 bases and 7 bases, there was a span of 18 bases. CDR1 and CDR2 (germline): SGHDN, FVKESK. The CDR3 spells CASSQFGSGQQNEQFF. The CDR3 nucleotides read TGTGCCAGCAGCCAATTCGGCTCGGGCCAACAGAATGAGCAGTTCTTC.

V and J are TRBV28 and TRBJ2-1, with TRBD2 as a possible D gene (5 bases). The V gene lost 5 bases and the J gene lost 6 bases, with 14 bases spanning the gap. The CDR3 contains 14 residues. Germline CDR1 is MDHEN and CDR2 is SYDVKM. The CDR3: CASSAAGGANEQFF. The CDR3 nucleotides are TGTGCCAGCAGTGCAGCAGGAGGAGCCAATGAGCAGTTCTTC.

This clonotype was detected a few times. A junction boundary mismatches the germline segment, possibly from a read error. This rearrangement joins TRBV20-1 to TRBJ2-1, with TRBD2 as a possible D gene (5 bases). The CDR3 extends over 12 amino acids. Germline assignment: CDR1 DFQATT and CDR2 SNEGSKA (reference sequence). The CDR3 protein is CSAREPAEPSIF. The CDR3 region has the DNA TGCAGTGCTAGAGAGCCAGCGGAGCCCTCGATCTTC.

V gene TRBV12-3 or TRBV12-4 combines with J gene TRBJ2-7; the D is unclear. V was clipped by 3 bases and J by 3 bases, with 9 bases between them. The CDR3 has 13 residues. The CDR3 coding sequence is TGTGCCAGCAGTTTCAGGCGTCTCTACGAGCAGTACTTC. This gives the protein CASSFRRLYEQYF.

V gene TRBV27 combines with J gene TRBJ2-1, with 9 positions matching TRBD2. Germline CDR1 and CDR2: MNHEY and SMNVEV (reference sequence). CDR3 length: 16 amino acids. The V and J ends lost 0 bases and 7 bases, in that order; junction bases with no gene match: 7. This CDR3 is CASSLSTRGRANEQFF. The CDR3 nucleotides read TGTGCCAGCAGTTTATCGACTCGCGGGAGGGCGAATGAGCAGTTCTTC.

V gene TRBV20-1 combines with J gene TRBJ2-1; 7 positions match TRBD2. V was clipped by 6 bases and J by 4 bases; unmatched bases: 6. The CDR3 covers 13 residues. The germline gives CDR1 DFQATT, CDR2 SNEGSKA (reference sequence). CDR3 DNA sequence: TGCAGTGCCGAGACTAGCAGTTACAATGAGCAGTTCTTC. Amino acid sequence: CSAETSSYNEQFF.

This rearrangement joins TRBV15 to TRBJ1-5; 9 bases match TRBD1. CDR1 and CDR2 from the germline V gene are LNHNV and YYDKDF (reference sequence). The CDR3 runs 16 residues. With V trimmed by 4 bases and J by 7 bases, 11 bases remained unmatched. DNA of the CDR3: TGTGCCACCAGCAAATACAGTACAGGGGGCGGACAGCCCCAGCATTTT. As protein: CATSKYSTGGGQPQHF.

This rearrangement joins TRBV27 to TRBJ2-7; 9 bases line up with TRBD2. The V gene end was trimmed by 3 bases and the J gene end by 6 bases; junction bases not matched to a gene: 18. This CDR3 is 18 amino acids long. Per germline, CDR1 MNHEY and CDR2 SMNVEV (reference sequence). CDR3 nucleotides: TGTGCCAGCAGTTTCTTTCTAGCGGGATCCCGGAGGGCGTCCGAGCAGTACTTC. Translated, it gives CASSFFLAGSRRASEQYF.

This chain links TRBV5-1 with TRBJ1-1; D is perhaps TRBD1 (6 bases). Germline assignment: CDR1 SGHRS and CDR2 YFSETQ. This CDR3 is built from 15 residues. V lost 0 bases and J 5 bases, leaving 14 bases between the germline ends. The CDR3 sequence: CASSLEDHRVTEAFF. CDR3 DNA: TGCGCCAGCAGCTTGGAAGACCACAGGGTAACTGAAGCTTTCTTT. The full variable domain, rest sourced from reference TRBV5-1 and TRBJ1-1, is KAGVTQTPRYLIKTRGQQVTLSCSPISGHRSVSWYQQTPGQGLQFLFEYFSETQRNKGNFPGRFSGRQFSNSRSEMNVSTLELGDSALYLCASSLEDHRVTEAFFGQGTRLTVV.

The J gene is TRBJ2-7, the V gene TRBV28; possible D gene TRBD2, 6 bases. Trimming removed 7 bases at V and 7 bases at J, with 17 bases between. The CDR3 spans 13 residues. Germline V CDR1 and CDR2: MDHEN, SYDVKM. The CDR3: CASTLPQAGEQYF. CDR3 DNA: TGTGCCAGCACTCTCCCTCAGGCGGGGGAGCAGTACTTC.

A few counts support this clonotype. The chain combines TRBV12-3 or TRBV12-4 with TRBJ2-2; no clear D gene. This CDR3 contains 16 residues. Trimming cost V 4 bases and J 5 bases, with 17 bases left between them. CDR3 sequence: CASSYYSDLRTGELFF. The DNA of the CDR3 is TGTGCCAGCAGTTATTACAGCGACCTTCGAACCGGGGAGCTGTTTTTT.

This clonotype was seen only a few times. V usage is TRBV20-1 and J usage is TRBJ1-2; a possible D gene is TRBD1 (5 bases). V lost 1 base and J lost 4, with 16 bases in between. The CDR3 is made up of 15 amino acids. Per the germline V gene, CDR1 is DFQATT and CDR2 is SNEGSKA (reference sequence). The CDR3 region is CSARVPPGAGYGYTF. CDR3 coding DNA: TGCAGTGCTAGAGTTCCCCCCGGGGCAGGCTATGGCTACACCTTC.